Detailed here is one T cell receptor (beta chain). The record originates from a study of T cell responses to AZD1222 COVID-19 vaccine. Germline CDR1 reads MRHNA; CDR2 reads SNTAGT. J lost 3 bases, V lost 0 bases, and 3 bases had no gene match. The CDR3 totals 16 residues. Assay used: immunoSEQ multiplex PCR; TCRdb lists only in-frame clones, some missing. The sample data list about 140,000 clones. Sequenced material: peripheral blood. This chain connects TRBV6-4 to TRBJ2-3; 10 bases match TRBD2. This clonotype was sampled from an adult in good health. The CDR3 coding sequence is TGTGCCAGCAGTGACTCAAGCGGGGGGGCAACAGATACGCAGTATTTT. Amino acid sequence: CASSDSSGGATDTQYF.